These 25 T cell receptor beta chains share one sample of origin, sequenced in a study of T cell repertoires in cytomegalovirus infection. In TCRdb, the reads were re-called with MiXCR into one record per CDR3 protein. The sample holds around 310,000 distinct CDR3 sequences; around 29% are singletons and the top ten take around 20%. The antigens of these receptors remain unknown. This specimen consisted of cultured PBMCs, obtained from culture after CMV antigen stimulation. These receptors came from a human donor in good health (CMV status not recorded). Some clones in this sample may be carry-over from other donors' samples.

This clonotype was detected many times. The CDR3 is CASSLAPGRGANVLTF. Written as DNA, the CDR3 is TGTGCCAGCAGCTTAGCCCCAGGGCGTGGGGCCAACGTCCTGACTTTC. This chain joins TRBV11-1 and TRBJ2-6; maybe TRBD1 (5 bases). V was cut by 0 bases and J by 3 bases, with 9 bases left in between. The CDR3 is made up of 16 amino acids. Looked up from germline, CDR1 is SGHAT and CDR2 is FQDESV (reference sequence).

This clonotype was counted at least ten times. The chain recombines TRBV7-6 with TRBJ1-4; TRBD1 matches 9 bases. There are 14 residues in the CDR3. V shed 1 base, J shed 7 bases, and the junction held 1 base outside the gene matches. The germline gives CDR1 SGHVS, CDR2 FNYEAQ. The chain's CDR3 is CASSLGDRVEKLFF. The CDR3 nucleotides are TGTGCCAGCAGCTTAGGGGACAGGGTTGAAAAACTGTTTTTT. The whole variable domain, remainder taken from reference TRBV7-6 and TRBJ1-4, is GAGVSQSPRYKVTKRGQDVALRCDPISGHVSLYWYRQALGQGPEFLTYFNYEAQQDKSGLPNDRFSAERPEGSISTLTIQRTEQRDSAMYRCASSLGDRVEKLFFGSGTQLSVL.

In this sample, this clonotype turned up a few times. The rearrangement joins TRBV7-8 to TRBJ2-7; D gene uncertain. The V gene lost 5 bases and the J gene lost 3 bases, with 8 bases spanning the gap. In germline, CDR1 is SGHVS, CDR2 FQNEAQ. The CDR3 runs to 12 residues. CDR3 coding DNA: TGTGCCAGCAGCCTGAATCTCTACGAGCAGTACTTC. Translating gives CASSLNLYEQYF.

This rearrangement joins TRBV7-3 to TRBJ2-3; no reliable D call. This CDR3 spans 13 amino acids. Germline CDR1 and CDR2: SGHTA and FQGTGA. Trimming removed 4 bases at V and 3 bases at J, with 8 bases between. The CDR3 DNA sequence: TGTGCCAGCAGCTCATCCCCGACAGATACGCAGTATTTT. This codes for CASSSSPTDTQYF.

The chain couples TRBV12-3 or TRBV12-4 to TRBJ1-4, with D unclear. This CDR3 comprises 15 residues. The germline V and J ends were trimmed by 7 bases and 1 base, with 13 bases remaining between them. The CDR3 spells CASTNSGRTNEKLFF. DNA of the CDR3: TGTGCCAGCACCAATAGTGGCAGAACTAATGAAAAACTGTTTTTT.

The rearrangement links TRBV12-3 or TRBV12-4 to TRBJ1-2; no reliable D call. The length of the CDR3 is 14 residues. V was cut by 6 bases and J by 3 bases, with 14 bases left in between. The CDR3 DNA reads as TGTGCCAGCAGCCACGCGGACGGATACTATGGCTACACCTTC. It yields the protein CASSHADGYYGYTF.

This clonotype occurred many times. Its ends do not fully match the called genes, so a read error is possible. This CDR3 reads CAISQSGGTEAFF. The CDR3 coding sequence is TGTGCCATCAGTCAGTCCGGTGGTACTGAAGCTTTCTTT. J is TRBJ1-1 and V is TRBV10-3; D uncertain. Germline V gene sequence: CDR1 ENHRY, CDR2 SYGVKD. The length of the CDR3 is 13 residues.

This clonotype was recorded a few times. The rearrangement links TRBV12-3 or TRBV12-4 to TRBJ2-7; 9 bases match TRBD2. This CDR3 has 16 residues. The V segment lost 6 bases and the J segment 4 bases; nucleotides outside the gene matches: 13. DNA for the CDR3: TGTGCCAGCAGCCCCACGGGCGGGAGGGCCTATTACGAGCAGTACTTC. Its translation: CASSPTGGRAYYEQYF.

The sample holds many counts of this clonotype. The rearrangement links TRBV2 to TRBJ2-2; 12 bases line up with TRBD2. The CDR3 is 17 residues long. The V and J ends lost 1 base and 4 bases, in that order; junction bases with no gene match: 4. CDR1 is SNHLY, CDR2 FYNNEI, per germline. The CDR3, as DNA: TGTGCCAGCAGTGAAGGACTAGCGGGGGCCACCACCGGGGAGCTGTTTTTT. It is translated as CASSEGLAGATTGELFF.

This clonotype was seen only once. The chain combines TRBV7-2 with TRBJ2-5; D remains ambiguous. In germline, CDR1 is SGHTA, CDR2 FQGNSA. This CDR3 is built from 14 residues. The V end was cut by 3 bases, the J end by 5 bases, with 13 bases between. Here the CDR3 DNA reads TGTACCAGCAGCTTCCGGCCCGGCTCGGAGACCCAGTACTTC. Its protein product is CTSSFRPGSETQYF.

This clonotype has a handful of counts. The chain employs TRBV7-8 and TRBJ1-5; D remains ambiguous. The V gene's germline CDR1 is SGHVS and CDR2 FQNEAQ. V was trimmed by 0 bases and J by 6 bases, leaving 6 bases between them. The CDR3 runs to 13 residues. The CDR3 reads CASSLAEGQPQHF. For the CDR3, the DNA is TGTGCCAGCAGCTTAGCGGAAGGTCAGCCCCAGCATTTT.

At least ten counts were recorded for this clonotype. The V and J genes are TRBV7-6 and TRBJ2-7; 9 bases map to TRBD1. The V and J ends lost 5 bases and 7 bases, in that order; junction bases with no gene match: 12. CDR1 is SGHVS, CDR2 FNYEAQ, per germline. This CDR3 comprises 15 residues. The CDR3 loop is CASSPRTGDLREQYF. The CDR3 DNA is TGTGCCAGCAGCCCCCGGACAGGGGACTTACGGGAGCAGTACTTC.

The genes are TRBV10-3 and TRBJ1-2; TRBD1 aligns across 8 bases. The V gene's germline CDR1 is ENHRY and CDR2 SYGVKD. V lost 6 bases and J lost 4; bases outside the gene matches: 4. This CDR3 comprises 13 residues. The CDR3 DNA sequence: TGTGCCATCAGCCCAGGGGGCTCCTATGGCTACACCTTC. Its translation is CAISPGGSYGYTF.

This clonotype has a handful of counts. This chain joins TRBV12-5 and TRBJ2-7; D is unclear. The CDR3 contains 15 residues. The germline V and J ends were trimmed by 0 bases and 5 bases, with 14 bases remaining between them. The germline gives CDR1 LGHNT, CDR2 FRNRAP. The CDR3 DNA follows: TGTGCTAGTGGTTTGGTCAGTTTCGATACCCACGAGCAGTACTTC. This codes for CASGLVSFDTHEQYF.

The table lists this clonotype with a few counts. The CDR3 DNA follows: TGTGCCAGTAGTATTAGAGGAAGGGGTGAGCAGTTCTTC. This codes for CASSIRGRGEQFF. This sequence joins TRBV19 and TRBJ2-1, with D tentatively TRBD1 (5 bases). CDR3 length: 13 residues. The germline CDR1 and CDR2 sequences are LNHDA and SQIVND (reference sequence). V was clipped by 3 bases and J by 9 bases, with 12 bases between them. Drawing the rest from reference TRBV19 and TRBJ2-1, the complete variable domain is DGGITQSPKYLFRKEGQNVTLSCEQNLNHDAMYWYRQDPGQGLRLIYYSQIVNDFQKGDIAEGYSVSREKKESFPLTVTSAQKNPTAFYLCASSIRGRGEQFFGPGTRLTVL.

The sample holds a few counts of this clonotype. The rearrangement links TRBV18 to TRBJ2-2; D is unresolved. This CDR3 region has 16 residues. Trimming took off 2 bases at V and 0 bases at J, with 10 bases between the two ends. The germline V gene has CDR1 KGHSH and CDR2 LQKENI. CDR3: CASSPGRNSNTGELFF. The CDR3 coding sequence is TGTGCCAGCTCACCAGGCAGAAATTCGAACACCGGGGAGCTGTTTTTT.

This rearrangement joins TRBV6-6 to TRBJ2-5; 9 positions match TRBD1. V trimming: 6 bases; J trimming: 4 bases; junction bases outside the gene matches: 6. The CDR3 contains 14 residues. CDR1 is MNHNY and CDR2 is SVGAGI in the germline V gene (reference sequence). The CDR3 is CASRPTGGPETQYF. The CDR3 nucleotides are TGTGCCAGCAGGCCGACAGGGGGTCCAGAGACCCAGTACTTC.

This clonotype was observed a handful of times. The CDR3 sequence: CASSVGLASTEAFF. As DNA, the CDR3 is TGTGCCAGCAGCGTAGGGCTTGCTAGTACTGAAGCTTTCTTT. The gene calls are TRBV9 and TRBJ1-1, with D hard to call. This CDR3 has 14 residues. The V end lost 0 bases, the J end lost 5 bases, and 11 bases lay between the germline ends. From germline, CDR1 is SGDLS and CDR2 YYNGEE.

The sample holds a few counts of this clonotype. The rearrangement links TRBV29-1 to TRBJ1-1; TRBD1 matches 8 bases. This CDR3 comprises 12 residues. The V and J ends lost 3 bases and 7 bases, in that order; junction bases with no gene match: 4. CDR1 is SQVTM, CDR2 ANQGSEA, per germline. The CDR3 DNA reads TGCAGCGTTGATGGCAGGGGGCTTGAAGCTTTCTTT. Protein product: CSVDGRGLEAFF.

This clonotype was observed many times. CDR3 DNA sequence: TGTGCCAGCAGCATAAGACAGAACGAAAAACTGTTTTTT. Protein sequence: CASSIRQNEKLFF. V and J are TRBV7-2 and TRBJ1-4; D is possibly TRBD1 (5 bases). The CDR3 contains 13 residues. The ends were cut back, 5 bases at V and 8 bases at J, with 12 bases in the middle. The V gene's germline CDR1 is SGHTA and CDR2 FQGNSA.

The chain carries TRBV18 and TRBJ2-3; 9 nucleotides agree with TRBD2. J was trimmed by 0 bases and V by 3 bases; bases with no gene match: 10. The CDR3 runs to 18 residues. Germline lookup yields CDR1 KGHSH and CDR2 LQKENI. DNA of the CDR3: TGTGCCAGCTCACCTATTAGCGGGAGTCCGACGAGCACAGATACGCAGTATTTT. Its protein is CASSPISGSPTSTDTQYF.

This clonotype appeared a few times. V gene TRBV7-2 combines with J gene TRBJ2-1, with D unresolved. V dropped 5 bases and J dropped 10 bases, with 12 bases sitting between them. Germline CDR1 and CDR2: SGHTA and FQGNSA. CDR3 length equals 12 residues. This chain's CDR3 is CASSPRSREQFF. CDR3 in DNA: TGTGCCAGCAGCCCCCGGTCGAGGGAGCAGTTCTTC. The whole variable domain, filled in from reference TRBV7-2 and TRBJ2-1, reads GAGVSQSPSNKVTEKGKDVELRCDPISGHTALYWYRQSLGQGLEFLIYFQGNSAPDKSGLPSDRFSAERTGGSVSTLTIQRTQQEDSAVYLCASSPRSREQFFGPGTRLTVL.

This clonotype was detected a few times. The chain has TRBV12-3 or TRBV12-4 and TRBJ1-5; maybe TRBD1 (5 bases). This CDR3 region has 15 residues. V lost 7 bases and J lost 4, with 17 bases in between. DNA of the CDR3: TGTGCCAGCACCTCTACGCGACAGTGGAATCAGCCCCAGCATTTT. Translating gives CASTSTRQWNQPQHF.

V is TRBV7-9 and J is TRBJ2-5; D remains unclear. In germline, CDR1 is SEHNR, CDR2 FQNEAQ (reference sequence). The CDR3 contains 15 residues. The V gene lost 2 bases and the J gene lost 1 base, with 11 bases spanning the gap. The CDR3 DNA follows: TGTGCCAGCAGCTTACGGGCCCTTTCCCAAGAGACCCAGTACTTC. This encodes CASSLRALSQETQYF.

The chain recombines TRBV6-6 with TRBJ2-3; D assignment may be TRBD1 or TRBD2 (5 bases each). There are 13 residues in the CDR3. With 1 base removed from V and 14 bases from J, the gap between germline ends came to 16 bases. CDR1 and CDR2 (germline): MNHNY, SVGAGI (reference sequence). The CDR3 spells CASSYYRDPTRYF. The CDR3 DNA reads TGTGCCAGCAGTTACTATCGGGACCCGACACGGTATTTT.